What follows describes a single T cell receptor beta chain. This sample is drawn from a study of blood T cell repertoires in COVID-19. Study as a whole: Collection of acute and convalescent COVID-19 samples took place in the United States, Italy and Spain.

Per the original data handling: Counts of nucleated cells, estimated from reference gene primer amplification, were obtained. Produced via immunoSEQ multiplex PCR; TCRdb's table is partial and in-frame only. Clone size and the V and J calls come from that table; the DNA yielded D and trimming. The table has about 15,000 clones, roughly nine tenths seen once. V lost 1 base and J 9 bases, leaving 18 bases between the germline ends. The CDR3 is 15 amino acids. From germline, CDR1 is LNHNV and CDR2 YYDKDF (reference sequence). The genes are TRBV15 and TRBJ1-1; D is perhaps TRBD1 (5 bases). The sequence came from a man aged 55-75 years with acute or convalescent COVID-19. The sequenced material came from peripheral blood. The chain's CDR3 is CATSRGEAGTQKAFF. In DNA, the CDR3 is TGTGCCACCAGCAGAGGGGAAGCGGGGACGCAAAAAGCTTTCTTT.